The 25 T cell receptor beta chains given below trace back to one sample, sequenced in a study of human T cells and chemical hapten exposure. Each CDR3 protein gets one entry after TCRdb re-called the RACE reads with MiXCR. The sample lists some 39,000 distinct CDR3 sequences; less than 8.5% were seen once. Time point given: pre-sensitization, week 0. The treatment here: therapeutic diphenylcyclopropenone sensitization with weekly scalp DPC. The sequenced sample was whole blood, obtained in connection with sensitization to the hapten diphenylcyclopropenone (DPC). Receptor source: a woman aged 50 to 65 with alopecia areata. Some clones in this sample may be carry-over from other donors' samples.

This clonotype was detected ten times or more. The V gene is TRBV5-1, the J gene TRBJ2-3; D unresolved. Trimming pared 0 bases from V and 2 bases from J, leaving 7 bases between. Germline V gene lookup returns CDR1 SGHRS and CDR2 YFSETQ. This CDR3 spans 14 amino acids. In nucleotides, the CDR3 is TGCGCCAGCAGCTTGGTCGGCTTCACAGATACGCAGTATTTT. Translated, it gives CASSLVGFTDTQYF.

This clonotype was observed at least ten times. This chain connects TRBV12-3 or TRBV12-4 to TRBJ2-3; no definite D call. With 3 bases removed from V and 1 base from J, the gap between germline ends came to 11 bases. The CDR3 runs 15 residues. CDR3 amino acids: CASSLGGPGTDTQYF. The CDR3 DNA reads as TGTGCCAGCAGTTTGGGTGGGCCTGGCACAGATACGCAGTATTTT.

The chain employs TRBV28 and TRBJ1-2; D gene ambiguous. Trimming removed 3 bases at V and 8 bases at J, with 10 bases between. Germline V gives CDR1 MDHEN, CDR2 SYDVKM. The CDR3 length is 12 residues. Here the CDR3 DNA reads TGTGCCAGCAGTTTCCCCGGAGGGGGCTACACCTTC. It is translated as CASSFPGGGYTF.

This clonotype was seen ten or more times. The rearrangement links TRBV12-3 or TRBV12-4 to TRBJ2-6, with 7 bases lining up with TRBD1. V shed 2 bases and J 17 bases; nucleotides not matched to a gene: 9. The CDR3 runs 13 residues. CDR3 DNA: TGTGCCAGCAGTTTATATTCGGGACAGATCATGACTTTC. Its protein is CASSLYSGQIMTF.

The rearrangement uses TRBV2 and TRBJ2-7; a weak D match, TRBD1 (5 bases). Germline assignment: CDR1 SNHLY and CDR2 FYNNEI. V shed 6 bases and J shed 2 bases, with 11 bases lying between them. The CDR3 totals 13 residues. Here the CDR3 reads CASRQDTPYEQYF. In nucleotides, the CDR3 is TGTGCCAGCAGACAGGACACTCCCTACGAGCAGTACTTC.

This clonotype was counted at least ten times. The rearrangement links TRBV7-6 to TRBJ2-7; perhaps TRBD2 as D (7 bases). The ends were cut back, 1 base at V and 2 bases at J, with 15 bases in the middle. The CDR3 has 16 residues. Looked up from germline, CDR1 is SGHVS and CDR2 is FNYEAQ. CDR3 protein: CASSLGGGQGTYEQYF. CDR3 sequence (DNA): TGTGCCAGCAGCTTAGGGGGAGGGCAGGGGACCTACGAGCAGTACTTC.

This clonotype was seen repeatedly, ten times or more. The chain carries TRBV6-2 or TRBV6-3 and TRBJ2-3, with 11 bases lining up with TRBD2. Germline lookup yields CDR1 MNHEY and CDR2 SVGEGT. The CDR3 runs to 21 residues. V lost 0 bases and J lost 0; bases outside the gene matches: 14. The CDR3 protein is CASSYSKTNASGRWSTDTQYF. The CDR3 nucleotides are TGTGCCAGCAGTTACTCGAAAACTAACGCTAGCGGGAGGTGGAGCACAGATACGCAGTATTTT.

This clonotype was picked up many times. The CDR3 region is CASSEGHLGSGTEAFF. Written as DNA, the CDR3 is TGTGCCAGCAGCGAGGGACACCTAGGTTCGGGCACTGAAGCTTTCTTT. The chain employs TRBV12-3 or TRBV12-4 and TRBJ1-1, with D perhaps matching TRBD1 (6 bases). The CDR3 consists of 16 residues. V lost 6 bases to trimming and J lost 4 bases, with 21 bases between them.

This clonotype has ten or more counts. The chain uses TRBV3-1 and TRBJ2-1; 12 bases align to TRBD2. Germline-derived CDR1 and CDR2 are LGHDT and YNNKEL (reference sequence). The trim removed 4 bases at V and 8 bases at J, leaving 12 bases unmatched. There are 17 residues in the CDR3. CDR3 residues: CASSRTGLAGLRDEQFF. As DNA, the CDR3 is TGTGCCAGCAGCCGGACCGGACTAGCGGGATTGCGGGATGAGCAGTTCTTC.

This clonotype was recorded many times. The chain has TRBV28 and TRBJ2-3, with 8 bases that match TRBD2. Germline loops: CDR1 MDHEN, CDR2 SYDVKM. CDR3 length equals 15 residues. V shed 8 bases, J shed 0 bases, and the junction held 7 bases outside the gene matches. In nucleotides, the CDR3 is TGTGCCAGCTCTGAGCGGGGGAGTAGCACAGATACGCAGTATTTT. Translation gives CASSERGSSTDTQYF.

Many counts were recorded for this clonotype. A read error may produce the germline difference seen at one junction end. The chain is built from TRBV7-7 and TRBJ2-2; tentatively, D is TRBD1 (6 bases). Germline CDR1 SSHAT, CDR2 FNYEAQ (reference sequence). The CDR3 runs to 14 residues. In nucleotides, the CDR3 is TGTGCTAGCAGCGCAGGGGCCAAAACCGGGGAGCTGTTTTTT. This gives the protein CASSAGAKTGELFF. Full variable domain (rest looked up from reference TRBV7-7 and TRBJ2-2): GAGVSQSPRYKVTKRGQDVTLRCDPISSHATLYWYQQALGQGPEFLTYFNYEAQPDKSGLPSDRFSAERPEGSISTLTIQRTEQRDSAMYRCASSAGAKTGELFFGEGSRLTVL.

In its sample, this clonotype ranks as medium-sized. CDR3 protein: CASSPAGVGTGELFF. The CDR3 region has the DNA TGTGCCAGCAGTCCAGCGGGAGTGGGGACCGGGGAGCTGTTTTTT. The rearrangement links TRBV12-3 or TRBV12-4 to TRBJ2-2; TRBD2 agrees at 8 bases. V was clipped by 5 bases and J by 5 bases; unmatched bases: 7. This CDR3 contains 15 residues.

The sample holds many counts of this clonotype. The genes are TRBV7-3 and TRBJ2-3; TRBD1 is a possible D gene (5 bases). Germline-derived CDR1 and CDR2 are SGHTA and FQGTGA. The germline V and J ends were trimmed by 6 bases and 0 bases, with 22 bases remaining between them. The CDR3 has 18 amino acids. As DNA, the CDR3 is TGTGCCAGCAGTCAAGATCCGACAGTCCCGCCTAGCACAGATACGCAGTATTTT. Its translation is CASSQDPTVPPSTDTQYF.

This clonotype was observed a handful of times. The chain uses TRBV20-1 and TRBJ1-1, with D unresolved. The germline CDR1 and CDR2 sequences are DFQATT and SNEGSKA (reference sequence). The CDR3 is made up of 11 amino acids. V was clipped by 5 bases and J by 10 bases, with 14 bases between them. Here the CDR3 DNA reads TGCAGTGCTCCCGGAGGGCGTCTAGCTTTCTTT. The encoded protein is CSAPGGRLAFF.

This clonotype showed up just a few times. V usage is TRBV27 and J usage is TRBJ2-2; D is perhaps TRBD1 or TRBD2 (6 bases each). The CDR3 runs to 17 residues. V lost 0 bases, J lost 5 bases, and 16 bases lay in between. Germline-derived CDR1 and CDR2 are MNHEY and SMNVEV (reference sequence). The CDR3 DNA is TGTGCCAGCAGTTTATCGGTACAGGGAGGAAGGACCGGGGAGCTGTTTTTT. Encoded protein: CASSLSVQGGRTGELFF.

A few counts support this clonotype. The V call is TRBV6-2 or TRBV6-3, the J call TRBJ2-7, with TRBD2 matching 9 bases. J was trimmed by 4 bases and V by 8 bases; bases with no gene match: 9. The CDR3 is 14 residues long. Per germline, CDR1 MNHEY and CDR2 SVGEGT. CDR3 sequence: CASSISSGAYEQYF. For the CDR3, the DNA is TGTGCCAGCTCAATATCTAGCGGGGCGTACGAGCAGTACTTC.

V gene TRBV6-6 combines with J gene TRBJ1-6, with D unclear. V was clipped by 2 bases and J by 5 bases, with 13 bases between them. Germline V gene data show CDR1 as MNHNY and CDR2 as SVGAGI (reference sequence). There are 16 residues in the CDR3. CDR3 loop: CASSYLAGRHNSPLHF. CDR3 sequence (DNA): TGTGCCAGCAGTTACCTGGCCGGACGGCATAATTCACCCCTCCACTTT.

This clonotype was seen at least ten times. The chain links TRBV10-3 to TRBJ2-7; 10 bases match TRBD1. The germline V gene encodes CDR1 ENHRY and CDR2 SYGVKD. After removal of 9 bases from V and 4 bases from J, the junction contained 9 bases not matched to a gene. This CDR3 comprises 14 residues. For the CDR3, the DNA is TGTGCCATTAATCCGGGACAGGGGTCGTACGAGCAGTACTTC. Protein sequence: CAINPGQGSYEQYF.

The chain carries TRBV7-8 and TRBJ1-5; weak D call: TRBD1 (6 bases). Deletions cut 1 base from V and 4 bases from J, with 8 bases between. The germline CDR1 and CDR2 sequences are SGHVS and FQNEAQ. This CDR3 contains 14 residues. The CDR3 DNA sequence: TGTGCCAGCAGCTTAGTACAGGGAAATCAGCCCCAGCATTTT. Its translation: CASSLVQGNQPQHF.

The table lists this clonotype with many counts. The rearrangement joins TRBV4-3 to TRBJ2-3; the D gene is possibly TRBD1 (5 bases). The V and J ends lost 3 bases and 1 base respectively, with 8 bases between them. In germline, CDR1 is LGHNA, CDR2 YSLEER. This CDR3 has 14 amino acids. This chain's CDR3 is CASSQGLGTDTQYF. The CDR3 DNA sequence: TGCGCCAGCAGCCAGGGGCTGGGCACAGATACGCAGTATTTT.

With regard to this clonotype: With a much larger clone just one base away, this may be a read error. This rearrangement joins TRBV27 to TRBJ2-7; 7 nucleotides align to TRBD1. Germline V CDR1 and CDR2: MNHEY, SMNVEV (reference sequence). The CDR3 spans 15 residues. V dropped 5 bases and J dropped 3; count of bases not matched to a gene: 10. CDR3 sequence: CASSIKGGGFYEQYF. DNA of the CDR3: TGTGCCAGCAGTATAAAAGGGGGCGGTTTCTACGAGCAGTACTTC.

The table lists this clonotype with many counts. This sequence joins TRBV7-6 and TRBJ2-1; the D gene is possibly TRBD1 (6 bases). Trimming cost V 1 base and J 4 bases, with 11 bases left between them. There are 15 residues in the CDR3. The germline V gene has CDR1 SGHVS and CDR2 FNYEAQ. DNA of the CDR3: TGTGCCAGCAGCTTAGGTCTAGGGGGATACAATGAGCAGTTCTTC. It translates to CASSLGLGGYNEQFF.

Ten or more counts support this clonotype. The chain recombines TRBV29-1 with TRBJ1-1; the D gene is possibly TRBD1 (5 bases). This CDR3 comprises 12 residues. V was cut by 5 bases and J by 5 bases, with 12 bases left in between. Germline CDR1 is SQVTM and CDR2 is ANQGSEA. CDR3 loop: CSVNEGRTEAFF. The DNA of the CDR3 is TGCAGCGTTAACGAGGGACGGACTGAAGCTTTCTTT. The variable domain in full, with the rest retrieved from reference TRBV29-1 and TRBJ1-1, is SAVISQKPSRDICQRGTSLTIQCQVDSQVTMMFWYRQQPGQSLTLIATANQGSEATYESGFVIDKFPISRPNLTFSTLTVSNMSPEDSSIYLCSVNEGRTEAFFGQGTRLTVV.

This clonotype appeared many times. J is TRBJ2-7 and V is TRBV12-3 or TRBV12-4, with D maybe TRBD2 (7 bases). The CDR3 contains 15 residues. V lost 6 bases and J lost 2, with 17 bases in between. This CDR3 reads CASSLAEGGPYEQYF. The CDR3 DNA is TGTGCCAGCAGCCTAGCGGAGGGGGGCCCCTACGAGCAGTACTTC.

This clonotype was counted only a few times. The gene calls are TRBV24-1 and TRBJ2-7, with no clear D. Trimming took 4 bases from V and 0 from J, leaving 12 bases between them. The CDR3 is made up of 15 amino acids. Per germline, CDR1 KGHDR and CDR2 SFDVKD. The CDR3 sequence is CATSEGGALSYEQYF. Written as DNA, the CDR3 is TGTGCCACCAGTGAGGGTGGAGCCCTCTCCTACGAGCAGTACTTC.